This T cell receptor beta chain was profiled in a study of a mutant IDH1 vaccine in newly diagnosed glioma. Study at large: Previous treatment comprised radiotherapy, temozolomide, or both, mostly both.

Comment on this clone: Its antigen is still unknown.

Data came from immunoSEQ multiplex PCR; TCRdb stores just in-frame clones and leaves some out. The sample consists of 45,000 or so clones, more than 75% of them appearing once. Study-wide results and caveats: Pseudoprogression apparently lacked any relation to changes in top peripheral T cell clonotypes.

Germline V gene sequence: CDR1 SEHNR, CDR2 FQNEAQ (reference sequence). V was clipped by 5 bases and J by 0 bases, with 11 bases between them. This CDR3 has 14 amino acids. Time point specified: week 35, safety follow-up. One vaccine dose held 300 ug of mutant IDH1 20-mer peptide and came with topical imiquimod. The gene calls are TRBV7-9 and TRBJ2-7; the D gene is possibly TRBD1 (6 bases). The material sequenced was PBMCs, taken from a glioma patient whose treatment included an IDH1 peptide vaccine. This TCR came from a woman aged 40-49 years with glioma. The CDR3 here is CASSPPGHSYEQYF. The CDR3, as DNA: TGTGCCAGCAGCCCGCCGGGACACTCCTACGAGCAGTACTTC.